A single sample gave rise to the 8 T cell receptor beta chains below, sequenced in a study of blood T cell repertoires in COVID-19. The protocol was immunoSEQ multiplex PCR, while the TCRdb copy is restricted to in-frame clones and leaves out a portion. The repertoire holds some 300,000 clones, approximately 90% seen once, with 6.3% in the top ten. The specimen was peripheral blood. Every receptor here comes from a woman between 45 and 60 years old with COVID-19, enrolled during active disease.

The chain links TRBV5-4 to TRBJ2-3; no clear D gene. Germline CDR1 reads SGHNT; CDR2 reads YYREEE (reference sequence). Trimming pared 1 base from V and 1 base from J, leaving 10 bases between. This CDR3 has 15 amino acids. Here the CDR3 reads CASSLRLVGTDTQYF. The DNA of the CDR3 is TGTGCCAGCAGCTTGAGGCTAGTCGGCACAGATACGCAGTATTTT.

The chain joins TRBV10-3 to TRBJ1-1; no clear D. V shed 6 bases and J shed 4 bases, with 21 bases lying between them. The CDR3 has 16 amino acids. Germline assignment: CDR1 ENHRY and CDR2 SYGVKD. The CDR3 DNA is TGTGCCATCAGCGACGACCAAGCCGAGGGCGCCACTGAAGCTTTCTTT. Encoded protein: CAISDDQAEGATEAFF.

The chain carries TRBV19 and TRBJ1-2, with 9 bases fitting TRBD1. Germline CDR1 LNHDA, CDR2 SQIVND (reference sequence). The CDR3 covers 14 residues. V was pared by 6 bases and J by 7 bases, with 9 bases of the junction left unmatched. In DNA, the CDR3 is TGTGCCAGTAGGCCTGGGGGACAGGGTTTTGGCTACACCTTC. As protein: CASRPGGQGFGYTF.

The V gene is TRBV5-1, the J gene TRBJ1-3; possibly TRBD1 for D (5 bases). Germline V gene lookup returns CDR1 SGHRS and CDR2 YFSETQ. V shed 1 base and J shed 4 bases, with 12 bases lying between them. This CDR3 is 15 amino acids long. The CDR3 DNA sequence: TGCGCCAGCAGCTTGTCGGGGGGAGCGGGAAACACCATATATTTT. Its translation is CASSLSGGAGNTIYF.

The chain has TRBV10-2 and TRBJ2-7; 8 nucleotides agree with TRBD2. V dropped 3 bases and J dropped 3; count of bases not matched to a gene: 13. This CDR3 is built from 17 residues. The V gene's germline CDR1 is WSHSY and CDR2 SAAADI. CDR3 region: CASSEHTGRDGGYEQYF. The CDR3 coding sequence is TGCGCCAGCAGTGAACACACCGGGAGGGACGGGGGCTACGAGCAGTACTTC.

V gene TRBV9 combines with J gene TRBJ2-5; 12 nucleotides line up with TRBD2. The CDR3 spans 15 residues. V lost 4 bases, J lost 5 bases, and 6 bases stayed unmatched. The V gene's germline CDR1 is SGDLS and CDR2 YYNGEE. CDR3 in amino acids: CASSIGLAGTETQYF. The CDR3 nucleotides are TGTGCCAGCAGCATCGGACTAGCGGGAACGGAGACCCAGTACTTC. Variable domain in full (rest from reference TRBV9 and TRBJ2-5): DSGVTQTPKHLITATGQRVTLRCSPRSGDLSVYWYQQSLDQGLQFLIQYYNGEERAKGNILERFSAQQFPDLHSELNLSSLELGDSALYFCASSIGLAGTETQYFGPGTRLLVL.

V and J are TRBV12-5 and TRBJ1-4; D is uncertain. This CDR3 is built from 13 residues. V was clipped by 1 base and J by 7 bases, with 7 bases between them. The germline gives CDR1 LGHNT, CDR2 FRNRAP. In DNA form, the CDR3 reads TGTGCTAGTGGTTTGGGCCGCGGTGAAAAACTGTTTTTT. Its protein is CASGLGRGEKLFF.

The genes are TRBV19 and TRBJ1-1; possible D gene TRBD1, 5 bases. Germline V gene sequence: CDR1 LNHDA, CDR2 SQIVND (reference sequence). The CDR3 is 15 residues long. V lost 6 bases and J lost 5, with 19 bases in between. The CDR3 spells CASSLLWGSGTEAFF. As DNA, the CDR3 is TGTGCCAGTAGCCTTCTTTGGGGGAGCGGGACTGAAGCTTTCTTT.